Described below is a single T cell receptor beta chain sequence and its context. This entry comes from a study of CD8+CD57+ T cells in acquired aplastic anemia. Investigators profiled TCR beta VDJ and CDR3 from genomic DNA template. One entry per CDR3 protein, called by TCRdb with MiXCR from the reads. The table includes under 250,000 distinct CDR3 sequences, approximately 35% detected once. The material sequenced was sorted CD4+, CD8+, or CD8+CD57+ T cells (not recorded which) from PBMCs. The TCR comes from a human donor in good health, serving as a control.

The CDR3 nucleotides are TGCGCCAGCAATCAGGGTGGCGGCACTGAAGCTTTCTTT. Its translation is CASNQGGGTEAFF. The chain carries TRBV10-1 and TRBJ1-1; D is perhaps TRBD1 (5 bases). The V end lost 7 bases, the J end lost 4 bases, and 13 bases lay between the germline ends. This CDR3 is built from 13 residues. CDR1 is WNHNN and CDR2 is SYGVQD in the germline V gene (reference sequence).